The following is a TCR beta chain sequence with its context. This sample was included in a study of T cell changes during pregnancy in multiple sclerosis. The CDR3 is made up of 18 amino acids. V was pared by 5 bases and J by 0 bases, with 17 bases between. The V gene's germline CDR1 is SGHTA and CDR2 FQGNSA. Method: immunoSEQ multiplex PCR; TCRdb's copy keeps in-frame clones and lacks some. Of around 20,000 clones in the sample, more than 75% were seen once. The TCR comes from a female donor in good health, enrolled as a control in a pregnancy study. This chain links TRBV7-2 with TRBJ2-6; D possibly corresponds to TRBD1 (5 bases). The sequenced sample was CD4+ T cells from peripheral blood mononuclear cells, obtained in the first trimester of pregnancy. The DNA for the CDR3 is TGTGCCAGCAGCCTGGACATGGCTTACCTCTCTGGGGCCAACGTCCTGACTTTC. Translated: CASSLDMAYLSGANVLTF.